This is a list of T cell receptor beta chains from one sample in a study of PD-L1 blockade in urothelial cancer. Produced via immunoSEQ multiplex PCR; TCRdb's table is partial and in-frame only. The sample has some 74,000 clones; roughly 80% are singletons. This sample comprised PBMCs, obtained around atezolizumab (anti-PD-L1) treatment. The receptors were sampled from a man aged 35-49 years with urothelial cancer. Both conserved end residues are part of each CDR3. Each record gives: V gene, clone size, J gene, D gene, CDR3 DNA, CDR3 protein. The D gene is left open where the match is weak. Clone size is stated in some rows and not others, as once, few, many or a class when expanded.

>TRBV6-6|-|TRBJ2-5|-
TGTGCCACCGGGTATGGGTTCCAAGAGACCCAGTACTTC
CATGYGFQETQYF
>TRBV6-5|-|TRBJ1-1|-
TGTGCCAGCAGTCCTCTGGTTGGTGGAGTGAAAGCTTTCTTT
CASSPLVGGVKAFF
>TRBV7-3|-|TRBJ2-2|-
TGTGCCAGCAGCCCCCACGGACAGTTGTCCGGGGAGCTGTTTTTT
CASSPHGQLSGELFF
>TRBV27|-|TRBJ2-7|-
TGTGCCAGCAACAAAACGACAGACCGCTCCTACGAGCAGTACTTC
CASNKTTDRSYEQYF
>TRBV4-3|-|TRBJ2-1|-
TGCGCCAGCAGCCAAGATCTAAGACGACAGAGGAGTGAGCAGTTCTTC
CASSQDLRRQRSEQFF
>TRBV27|-|TRBJ2-1|TRBD1
TGTGCCAGCAGTTTCAGACAGGGCCATAGCAATGAGCAGTTCTTC
CASSFRQGHSNEQFF
>TRBV18|few|TRBJ2-5|-
TGTGCCAGCTCACCCGTCGGGGAGACCCAGTACTTC
CASSPVGETQYF
>TRBV7-2|-|TRBJ1-5|-
TGTGCCAGCAGCTTAGTTGATACTGATCAGCCCCAGCATTTT
CASSLVDTDQPQHF
>TRBV5-1|-|TRBJ1-2|-
TGCGCCAGCAGCTTGGGCCGGGGGAACTATGGCTACACCTTC
CASSLGRGNYGYTF
>TRBV9|-|TRBJ2-3|TRBD2
TGTGCCAGCAGGACCGGGAGGGATACGCAGTATTTT
CASRTGRDTQYF
>TRBV2|-|TRBJ2-7|-
TGTGCCAGCAGACTAGGGATCGGGGCCTACGAGCAGTACTTC
CASRLGIGAYEQYF
>TRBV7-6|-|TRBJ2-2|-
TGTGCCAGCAGCGTAGGACTGGGGGGAAACACCGGGGAGCTGTTTTTT
CASSVGLGGNTGELFF
>TRBV7-2|-|TRBJ2-4|TRBD2
TGTGCCAGCAGCTTAGGATTGAGCGGGAGCGTCATTCAGTACTTC
CASSLGLSGSVIQYF
>TRBV11-2|-|TRBJ1-1|-
TGTGCCAGCAGCCAAATTACAGGGAAGACTGAAGCTTTCTTT
CASSQITGKTEAFF
>TRBV28|-|TRBJ1-2|-
TGTGCCAGCAGGGGCAGTTCCCCCTATGGCTACACCTTC
CASRGSSPYGYTF
>TRBV28|once|TRBJ1-5|-
TGTGCCAGCAGTTTAGACAGCGGGCTCAATCAGCCCCAGCATTTT
CASSLDSGLNQPQHF
>TRBV5-6|-|TRBJ1-1|-
TGTGCCAGCAGCTTGGCCGGGATTACTGAAGCTTTCTTT
CASSLAGITEAFF
>TRBV18|-|TRBJ1-1|TRBD1
TGTGCCAGCTCACCATACCGACAGGGGAAGGGGGGGAACACTGAAGCTTTCTTT
CASSPYRQGKGGNTEAFF
>TRBV19|-|TRBJ1-3|TRBD1
TGTGCCAGTAGTATACGGACAGGGGGCCTAAACACCATATATTTT
CASSIRTGGLNTIYF
>TRBV7-3|-|TRBJ2-3|-
TGTGCCAGCAGCCCGGACTTGAGGTACACAGATACGCAGTATTTT
CASSPDLRYTDTQYF
>TRBV7-9|-|TRBJ2-7|TRBD2
TGTGCCAGCAGGCTTAGCACGGGAGGGCCAGGCGAGCAGTACTTC
CASRLSTGGPGEQYF
>TRBV27|-|TRBJ2-1|-
TGTGCCAGTGGATCACTAGGGACTTTGCAGTTCTTC
CASGSLGTLQFF
>TRBV29-1|once|TRBJ2-3|-
TGCAGCGCCCATTTGAGCTTCACAGATACGCAGTATTTT
CSAHLSFTDTQYF
>TRBV28|-|TRBJ2-3|TRBD2
TGTGCCACCTCTGGACTAGCGGGAGGATGGAGCACAGATACGCAGTATTTT
CATSGLAGGWSTDTQYF
>TRBV5-4|-|TRBJ1-1|TRBD1
TGTGCCAGCAGCAGGACAGGGGGCCGGAACACTGAAGCTTTCTTT
CASSRTGGRNTEAFF
>TRBV15|-|TRBJ1-4|TRBD1
TGTGCCACCAGCCGGACAGGGTATGGTGAAAAACTGTTTTTT
CATSRTGYGEKLFF
>TRBV10-3|-|TRBJ2-1|-
TGTGCCATCAGTGAAGGGGCTAGCGACAGCTCCTACAATGAGCAGTTCTTC
CAISEGASDSSYNEQFF
>TRBV7-6|-|TRBJ2-1|TRBD2
TGTGCCAGCAGCTCTACTAGCGGTAATGAGCAGTTCTTC
CASSSTSGNEQFF
>TRBV6-5|-|TRBJ2-2|-
TGTGCCAGCAGTGAGCGGATGAGGGCCGGGGAGCTGTTTTTT
CASSERMRAGELFF
>TRBV5-4|-|TRBJ2-1|-
TGTGCCAGCAGCTTGGGCGGCGGCACGAGATACAATGAGCAGTTCTTC
CASSLGGGTRYNEQFF
>TRBV5-6|-|TRBJ1-1|-
TGTGCCAGCAGCTCGGCGGGGCGGCCGCAATTT
CASSSAGRPQF
>TRBV28|-|TRBJ2-7|-
TGTGCCAGCACACCCCTGGACAACCTAAGAGGAGAGCAGTACTTC
CASTPLDNLRGEQYF
>TRBV5-6|-|TRBJ2-7|-
TGTGCCAGCAGCTTGGTTCAGGGGGGATTTGTGGAGCAGTACTTC
CASSLVQGGFVEQYF
>TRBV28|-|TRBJ2-1|TRBD2
TGTGCCAGCAGGTTCGAAACCGGGACTAGAGCGTACAATGAGCAGTTCTTC
CASRFETGTRAYNEQFF
>TRBV7-8|-|TRBJ2-1|TRBD2
TGTGCCAGCAGCCTGCGGGAGTTACCCCAGGGTGAGCAGTTCTTC
CASSLRELPQGEQFF
>TRBV4-2|-|TRBJ2-3|TRBD2
TGTGCCAGCAGGCGCTACCGGGACTACCTTGCCGAGGATACGCAGTATTTT
CASRRYRDYLAEDTQYF
>TRBV29-1|-|TRBJ2-7|TRBD1
TGCAGCGCCGTGACAGGGGGCGAGCACGAGCAGTACTTC
CSAVTGGEHEQYF
>TRBV7-9|-|TRBJ1-1|TRBD1
TGTGCCAGCAGCCACCAGGGGGGATTGAACACTGAAGCTTTCTTT
CASSHQGGLNTEAFF
>TRBV4-1|-|TRBJ1-1|-
TGCGCCAGCAGCCAGCCGTTAAGCCAGCGAGAAGCTTTCTTT
CASSQPLSQREAFF
>TRBV27|few|TRBJ2-7|TRBD2
TGTGCCAGCGGGCCTAGCGGGCGCTCCTACGAGCAGTACTTC
CASGPSGRSYEQYF
>TRBV7-3|-|TRBJ2-3|-
TGTGCCAGCAGCTTAGGGTTGGGCAGGGGAGCAGATACGCAGTATTTT
CASSLGLGRGADTQYF
>TRBV11-2|-|TRBJ2-1|-
TGTGCCAGCAGCTTGACTACCTTTGGTGAGCAGTTCTTC
CASSLTTFGEQFF